Below, 11 T cell receptor beta chains from the same sample are listed, as sequenced in a study of T cell responses to AZD1222 COVID-19 vaccine. Only in-frame clones appear in the TCRdb table, and some are missing; sequencing was by immunoSEQ multiplex PCR. The repertoire holds approximately 100,000 clones, 85% seen once, with roughly 4.7% in the top ten. The source material was peripheral blood, sampled 28 days after the second AZD1222 dose. These receptors came from an adult who received the AZD1222 COVID-19 vaccine.

The V and J genes are TRBV4-1 and TRBJ2-1, with 7 nucleotides matching TRBD1. The V gene's germline CDR1 is MGHRA and CDR2 YSYEKL. The CDR3 runs 16 residues. J lost 9 bases, V lost 3 bases, and 14 bases had no gene match. The CDR3 loop reads CASSQRTGVAVSEQFF. In DNA, the CDR3 is TGCGCCAGCAGCCAGCGAACAGGGGTAGCTGTTAGTGAGCAGTTCTTC.

V is TRBV5-1 and J is TRBJ1-2; D perhaps matches TRBD1 (5 bases). This CDR3 region has 12 residues. Trimming took 0 bases from V and 6 from J, leaving 6 bases between them. Germline assignment: CDR1 SGHRS and CDR2 YFSETQ. The DNA for the CDR3 is TGCGCCAGCAGCTTGGAAGGGGATGGCTACACCTTC. It codes for CASSLEGDGYTF.

The chain recombines TRBV28 with TRBJ2-3, with D unresolved. In germline, CDR1 is MDHEN, CDR2 SYDVKM. With 2 bases removed from V and 2 bases from J, the gap between germline ends came to 5 bases. The CDR3 is 13 residues long. CDR3 loop: CASSLQITDTQYF. In DNA form, the CDR3 reads TGTGCCAGCAGTTTACAGATCACAGATACGCAGTATTTT.

The V and J genes are TRBV28 and TRBJ2-7, with a tentative D call TRBD2 (6 bases). The CDR3 spans 12 residues. The germline CDR1 and CDR2 sequences are MDHEN and SYDVKM. Between the trimmed V and J ends, which lost 6 bases and 3 bases, there was a span of 9 bases. The CDR3 bases are TGTGCCAGCAGCGGGACTGTCTACGAGCAGTACTTC. Encoded protein: CASSGTVYEQYF.

The J gene is TRBJ2-1, the V gene TRBV27; 7 bases align to TRBD1. Trimming removed 5 bases from V and 5 bases from J; junction bases left unmatched: 3. The CDR3 spans 13 residues. CDR1 and CDR2 (germline): MNHEY, SMNVEV (reference sequence). This CDR3 reads CASSPQGDNEQFF. The CDR3 DNA follows: TGTGCCAGCAGTCCGCAGGGGGACAATGAGCAGTTCTTC.

V is TRBV2 and J is TRBJ1-6; D is uncertain. In germline, CDR1 is SNHLY, CDR2 FYNNEI. The CDR3 has 14 amino acids. Trimming cost V 4 bases and J 7 bases, with 11 bases left between them. CDR3 sequence (DNA): TGTGCCAGCAGTGTCGTGAACGGGAATTCACCCCTCCACTTT. Amino acid sequence: CASSVVNGNSPLHF.

V gene TRBV12-3 or TRBV12-4 combines with J gene TRBJ2-7; D remains unclear. The CDR3 loop spans 12 amino acids. The V and J ends lost 4 bases and 0 bases respectively, with 4 bases between them. CDR3 in amino acids: CASSSTSYEQYF. CDR3 nucleotides: TGTGCCAGCAGTTCTACCTCCTACGAGCAGTACTTC.

The gene calls are TRBV4-2 and TRBJ2-5, with TRBD2 matching 7 bases. This CDR3 comprises 15 residues. V trimming: 2 bases; J trimming: 5 bases; junction bases outside the gene matches: 8. CDR1 and CDR2 (germline): LGHNA, YNFKEQ. CDR3 in amino acids: CASSQYSGLEETQYF. Written as DNA, the CDR3 is TGTGCCAGCAGCCAATACTCCGGACTAGAGGAGACCCAGTACTTC.

V and J are TRBV24-1 and TRBJ2-1; D perhaps matches TRBD2 (6 bases). Trimming pared 4 bases from V and 2 bases from J, leaving 14 bases between. Germline V gene sequence: CDR1 KGHDR, CDR2 SFDVKD. CDR3 length: 16 residues. CDR3 loop: CATSDSSAEAYNEQFF. The CDR3 bases are TGTGCCACCAGTGACTCTAGCGCAGAGGCCTACAATGAGCAGTTCTTC.

The gene calls are TRBV3-1 (or the pseudogene TRBV3-2) and TRBJ1-6; possible D gene TRBD1, 6 bases. Germline loops: CDR1 LGHDT, CDR2 YNNKEL (reference sequence). V lost 1 base and J 9 bases, leaving 16 bases between the germline ends. The CDR3 is made up of 16 amino acids. CDR3 nucleotide sequence: TGTGCCAGCAGCCAAGGGACAGTGGGGCTCGGTTCACCCCTCCACTTT. Translation gives CASSQGTVGLGSPLHF.

This clone showed up just a few times. The chain links TRBV30 to TRBJ1-1, with D possibly being TRBD1 (6 bases). This CDR3 contains 13 residues. Germline V gives CDR1 GTSNPN, CDR2 SVGIG (reference sequence). Trimming pared 7 bases from V and 5 bases from J, leaving 17 bases between. The CDR3 protein is CASVVAGDTEAFF. The CDR3 DNA follows: TGTGCCTCCGTCGTGGCAGGGGATACTGAAGCTTTCTTT.